Listed here are 9 T cell receptor beta chains from one sample, sequenced in a study of blood T cell repertoires in COVID-19. The method was immunoSEQ multiplex PCR; TCRdb's version includes in-frame clones alone and lacks a portion of them. The sample carries approximately 210,000 clones, 82% recorded once. The material sequenced was PBMCs or T cells enriched from blood (not recorded which). The source is a woman aged 60 to 75 who had recovered from COVID-19.

The genes are TRBV7-9 and TRBJ2-1; 7 bases fit TRBD2. Trimming cost V 7 bases and J 3 bases; bases outside gene matches: 9. Germline V gives CDR1 SEHNR, CDR2 FQNEAQ (reference sequence). The CDR3 has 15 amino acids. CDR3 sequence (DNA): TGTGCCAGCACCCCTCCTAGCGGAGTCTACAATGAGCAGTTCTTC. Its protein product is CASTPPSGVYNEQFF.

DNA of the CDR3: TGTGCCAGCAGCTTAGGCGGTTCTCCGGAAGAGACCCAGTACTTC. Translated, it gives CASSLGGSPEETQYF. The genes are TRBV7-8 and TRBJ2-5, with D uncertain. Per the germline V gene, CDR1 is SGHVS and CDR2 is FQNEAQ. Trimming cost V 1 base and J 3 bases, with 12 bases left between them. This CDR3 region has 15 residues.

The J gene is TRBJ1-4, the V gene TRBV6-1, with D unresolved. The CDR3 is made up of 14 amino acids. Germline loops: CDR1 MNHNS, CDR2 SASEGT. The ends were cut back, 1 base at V and 8 bases at J, with 11 bases in the middle. CDR3 amino acids: CASSEGLPPEKLFF. For the CDR3, the DNA is TGTGCCAGCAGTGAAGGTCTCCCCCCGGAAAAACTGTTTTTT.

The genes are TRBV2 and TRBJ2-5, with a possible D match to TRBD2 (6 bases). This CDR3 comprises 14 residues. Trimming removed 8 bases from V and 4 bases from J, with 17 bases in between. CDR1 is SNHLY and CDR2 is FYNNEI in the germline V gene. CDR3 nucleotides: TGTGCCAGCGGATCTAGCCTGGAGGGAGAGACCCAGTACTTC. It encodes CASGSSLEGETQYF.

The V call is TRBV5-1, the J call TRBJ2-5, with D possibly TRBD2 on 6 matching bases. The germline CDR1 and CDR2 sequences are SGHRS and YFSETQ. V lost 4 bases and J 5 bases, leaving 9 bases between the germline ends. The CDR3 has 12 amino acids. The CDR3 reads CASSRDFETQYF. The CDR3 DNA sequence: TGCGCCAGCAGCCGGGACTTCGAGACCCAGTACTTC.

The chain joins TRBV7-2 to TRBJ1-4; the match to TRBD1 covers 10 bases. This CDR3 comprises 14 residues. The germline V gene has CDR1 SGHTA and CDR2 FQGNSA. The V gene end was trimmed by 5 bases and the J gene end by 8 bases; junction bases not matched to a gene: 5. CDR3 loop: CASSPGQGPEKLFF. The CDR3 nucleotides are TGTGCCAGCAGCCCGGGACAGGGGCCGGAAAAACTGTTTTTT.

This clone was observed a single time. The chain employs TRBV5-1 and TRBJ2-7; TRBD1 matches at 9 bases. V shed 2 bases, J shed 4 bases, and the junction held 4 bases outside the gene matches. Germline CDR1 reads SGHRS; CDR2 reads YFSETQ. The CDR3 consists of 14 residues. This chain's CDR3 is CASSLQGAAYEQYF. CDR3 nucleotides: TGCGCCAGCAGCTTACAGGGGGCTGCATACGAGCAGTACTTC.

V usage is TRBV27 and J usage is TRBJ1-1, with D tentatively TRBD1 (6 bases). V shed 4 bases and J shed 7 bases, with 16 bases lying between them. Per germline, CDR1 MNHEY and CDR2 SMNVEV (reference sequence). The CDR3 consists of 14 residues. For the CDR3, the DNA is TGTGCCAGCAGTTCTGGGCGCGGGGGCTTTGAAGCTTTCTTT. This codes for CASSSGRGGFEAFF.

The V and J genes are TRBV7-9 and TRBJ1-4, with D perhaps matching TRBD1 (6 bases). The CDR3 runs 13 residues. Germline V CDR1 and CDR2: SEHNR, FQNEAQ (reference sequence). Trimming took off 5 bases at V and 7 bases at J, with 11 bases between the two ends. DNA for the CDR3: TGTGCCAGCAGCACGCAGGGGATTGAAAAACTGTTTTTT. It yields the protein CASSTQGIEKLFF.